This is a list of T cell receptor beta chains from one sample in a study of blood T cells in healthy people across ages. TCRdb independently ran MiXCR on the 5' RACE reads; one entry per CDR3 protein. The data show hundreds of thousands of distinct CDR3 sequences, around 20% seen once. The sample comprised blood. Receptors originate from a man between 70 and 80 years old in good health. CDR3s include the opening cysteine and the closing phenylalanine or tryptophan. A D gene is named only where the DNA matches it firmly. A clone size is listed for some rows: how often the clone was seen (once, few, many), or a class if it is expanded.

clone_size,v_call,j_call,d_call,cdr3_nt,cdr3_aa
-,TRBV2,TRBJ2-3,-,TGTGCCAGCAGCCCGGGGGCCCCTAGCACAGATACGCAGTATTTT,CASSPGAPSTDTQYF
few,TRBV12-3/TRBV12-4,TRBJ1-6,-,TGTGCCAGCAGTTTCCCAGGCTCACCCCTCCACTTT,CASSFPGSPLHF
few,TRBV24-1,TRBJ2-3,-,TGTGCCACCAGTGATTACAGTCCAGATACGCAGTATTTT,CATSDYSPDTQYF
-,TRBV24-1,TRBJ2-1,-,TGTGCCACCAGTGATAGCCGCAATGAGCAGTTCTTC,CATSDSRNEQFF
-,TRBV6-1,TRBJ1-4,-,TGTGCCAGCAGTGATTCGTGCAGGGACGGGGGTAATGAAAAACTGTTTTTT,CASSDSCRDGGNEKLFF
-,TRBV28,TRBJ2-1,-,TGTGCCAGCAGTCCCCCCTTGCCTAAAGTCCATGAGCAGTTCTTC,CASSPPLPKVHEQFF
-,TRBV20-1,TRBJ2-7,TRBD2,TGCAGTGCTAGACATCATAGCGGGAGGGCCTACGAGCAGTACTTC,CSARHHSGRAYEQYF
-,TRBV20-1,TRBJ2-6,TRBD2,TGCAGTGCTAGGCAGGGAGGGGTTTCTGGGGCCAACGTCCTGACTTTC,CSARQGGVSGANVLTF
few,TRBV4-1,TRBJ1-1,TRBD1,TGCGCCAGCAGCCAAGATCCGGGACAGGGGGGCACTGAAGCTTTCTTT,CASSQDPGQGGTEAFF
few,TRBV6-1,TRBJ2-7,-,TGTGCCAGCAGTGAAGGTACCAAACAGGGAATTGTCTACGAGCAGTACTTC,CASSEGTKQGIVYEQYF
-,TRBV7-8,TRBJ2-1,-,TGTGCCAGCAGCTCAGTAGGGGGGGTCCGTTTC,CASSSVGGVRF
few,TRBV28,TRBJ1-2,TRBD1,TGTGCCAGCAGCGTAGCGACGACAGGGACCCTCTTCTATGGCTACACCTTC,CASSVATTGTLFYGYTF
few,TRBV7-8,TRBJ1-4,-,TGTGCCAGCAGCTTAGTAGGAGGGGAAGCTAATGAAAAACTGTTTTTT,CASSLVGGEANEKLFF
-,TRBV6-1,TRBJ2-5,-,TGTGCCAGCAGTCGGGACTTCTCCGGGGCTAGCGTCGAGACCCAGTACTTC,CASSRDFSGASVETQYF
-,TRBV20-1,TRBJ2-4,TRBD1,TGCAGTGCCCACCCGGGACAGGGGATAAACACTCAGTACTTC,CSAHPGQGINTQYF
-,TRBV5-1,TRBJ2-1,-,TGCGCCAGCAGCGCGAGGAGGGAGGCATACAATGAGCAGTTCTTC,CASSARREAYNEQFF
-,TRBV9,TRBJ1-6,-,TGTGCCAGCAGCCAGGACAGTTTTTATAATTCACCCCTCCACTTT,CASSQDSFYNSPLHF
few,TRBV20-1,TRBJ1-5,-,TGCAGTGCTAGAGATCCGACAGACCTCAATCAGCCCCAGCATTTT,CSARDPTDLNQPQHF
few,TRBV28,TRBJ2-7,TRBD2,TGTGCCAGCACCTCGGGTAGCGGGAGGTACGAGCAGTACTTC,CASTSGSGRYEQYF
-,TRBV15,TRBJ2-5,TRBD1,TGTGCCACCAGCAGTGGGACAGCGTACCAAGAGACCCAGTACTTC,CATSSGTAYQETQYF
few,TRBV5-1,TRBJ2-2,TRBD1,TGCGCCAGTACAGGGGGCTCGAACACCGGGGAGCTGTTTTTT,CASTGGSNTGELFF
-,TRBV5-5,TRBJ2-4,TRBD2,TGTGCCAGCAGAATCGGACTAGCGGGGGCCAAAAACATTCAGTACTTC,CASRIGLAGAKNIQYF
-,TRBV5-1,TRBJ1-2,TRBD1,TGCGCCAGCAGCATCGGACAGGGGAAGGGCTACACCTTC,CASSIGQGKGYTF
-,TRBV6-1,TRBJ2-1,-,TGTGCCAGCAGTGAATTACAGGTGCGCTACAATGAGCAGTTCTTC,CASSELQVRYNEQFF
few,TRBV29-1,TRBJ2-1,TRBD2,TGCAGCGTTGAGCCTAGCGGGAAGTACAATGAGCAGTTCTTC,CSVEPSGKYNEQFF
-,TRBV20-1,TRBJ2-7,-,TGCAGTGCTAGAGATCGTGGCCTCTTCGGGCAGTACTTC,CSARDRGLFGQYF
-,TRBV19,TRBJ2-2,TRBD1,TGTGCCACCACTACAGGGGACGGGGAGCTGTTTTTT,CATTTGDGELFF
-,TRBV7-8,TRBJ1-2,-,TGTGCCAGCAGTATGTCGGGTTATGGCTACACCTTC,CASSMSGYGYTF
-,TRBV7-2,TRBJ2-3,TRBD2,TGTGCCAGCAGCTTAGCGCGAAGCGGGAGAACAGATACGCAGTATTTT,CASSLARSGRTDTQYF
-,TRBV6-2/TRBV6-3,TRBJ2-7,-,TGTGCCAGCACAAGAGGAGGGAGTTCGATCGAGCAGTACTTC,CASTRGGSSIEQYF
-,TRBV20-1,TRBJ1-1,-,TGCAGTGCTACTGGGGCCGGCACTGAAGCTTTCTTT,CSATGAGTEAFF
-,TRBV28,TRBJ2-6,-,TGTGCCAGCACGCGGTCGGGCAGGGGTGTTTCTGGGGCCAACGTCCTGACTTTC,CASTRSGRGVSGANVLTF
-,TRBV9,TRBJ2-1,-,TGTGCCAGCAGCGTAGACCCCGTCGACCCTGGGAGTGAGCAGTTCTTC,CASSVDPVDPGSEQFF
-,TRBV7-9,TRBJ2-1,TRBD2,TGTGCCAGCAGCTCACGGGGGACGAGCGGGAGTAACAATGAGCAGTTCTTC,CASSSRGTSGSNNEQFF
-,TRBV9,TRBJ1-2,-,TGTGCCAGCAGCGTAGAGGGGAACTATGGCTACACCTTC,CASSVEGNYGYTF
-,TRBV7-2,TRBJ2-7,-,TGTGCCAGCAGCTTCTATAATTACTACGAGCAGTACTTC,CASSFYNYYEQYF
few,TRBV20-1,TRBJ2-4,TRBD2,TGCAGTGCTAGAGAGGGGACTAGCGGGAGGGGAAACATTCAGTACTTC,CSAREGTSGRGNIQYF
few,TRBV7-7,TRBJ2-3,-,TGTGCTAGCAGCTTTAAGGGGGAGGCAGATACGCAGTATTTT,CASSFKGEADTQYF
few,TRBV7-2,TRBJ2-5,-,TGTGCCAGCAGCTTAGTACGGCGGACAGAGGACTTC,CASSLVRRTEDF
-,TRBV20-1,TRBJ2-5,TRBD1,TGCAGTGCCAGACAGGGATACCAAGAGACCCAGTACTTC,CSARQGYQETQYF
-,TRBV6-6,TRBJ2-7,-,TGTGCCAGCAGTTACGTGGACGGTAGATACGAGCAGTACTTC,CASSYVDGRYEQYF
few,TRBV6-2/TRBV6-3,TRBJ2-7,-,TGTGCCAGCAGTTGGAGCGATCCTTACGAGCAGTACTTC,CASSWSDPYEQYF
few,TRBV20-1,TRBJ2-1,-,TGCAGTGCTAGCGTCGGTAGGGGGAACTACAATGAGCAGTTCTTC,CSASVGRGNYNEQFF
few,TRBV3-1,TRBJ2-1,-,TGTGCCAGCAGCTCGGGTGGCCATGAGCAGTTCTTC,CASSSGGHEQFF
-,TRBV18,TRBJ2-7,-,TGTGCCAGCTCACCAACCGACCGGGGTGGGTCTTACGAGCAGTACTTC,CASSPTDRGGSYEQYF
-,TRBV6-2/TRBV6-3,TRBJ2-5,TRBD2,TGTGCCAGCACAGTAGCGGGAGTCCAAGAGACCCAGTACTTC,CASTVAGVQETQYF
few,TRBV5-1,TRBJ1-1,TRBD1,TGCGCCAGCAGCTTGGATGGGACAGGGGGGACTGAAGCTTTCTTT,CASSLDGTGGTEAFF
-,TRBV29-1,TRBJ1-1,TRBD1,TGCAGCGTTAGGTGGGACAGGGGGAGGATGAGCACTGAAGCTTTCTTT,CSVRWDRGRMSTEAFF
few,TRBV21-1,TRBJ1-5,-,TGTGCCAGCAGCAGACTAGGACAGAATCAGCCCCAGCATTTT,CASSRLGQNQPQHF
few,TRBV27,TRBJ2-7,TRBD1,TGTGCCAGCAGGATGAGACCGGGACAGGGCTACGAGCAGTACTTC,CASRMRPGQGYEQYF
few,TRBV7-6,TRBJ2-2,-,TGTGCCAGCAGCTTAGCCGAGCGGAGCACCGGGGAGCTGTTTTTT,CASSLAERSTGELFF
many,TRBV9,TRBJ2-1,TRBD2,TGTGCCAGCAGTCGGACTAGCGGGAGTATGTATGAGCAGTTCTTC,CASSRTSGSMYEQFF
-,TRBV24-1,TRBJ2-3,TRBD2,TGTGCCACCAGTGATTTGCCCATAGCGGGATCGGGAGATACGCAGTATTTT,CATSDLPIAGSGDTQYF
-,TRBV2,TRBJ2-7,TRBD2,TGTGCCTCCCAGCGGGAAGCTTACGAGCAGTACTTC,CASQREAYEQYF
few,TRBV7-9,TRBJ2-3,TRBD2,TGTGCCAGCAGCCAGATAGCGGGAATAAACACAGATACGCAGTATTTT,CASSQIAGINTDTQYF
-,TRBV28,TRBJ2-5,-,TGTGCCAGCAGTTTAAGGCAGGGTAACCAAGAGACCCAGTACTTC,CASSLRQGNQETQYF
-,TRBV27,TRBJ2-1,-,TGTGCCAGCAGTTTAAATTGGGGGGAGTTCGGCAGTGAGCAGTTCTTC,CASSLNWGEFGSEQFF
-,TRBV7-9,TRBJ2-5,-,TGTGCCAGCAGCTTAGGGCTGGCGGACTGGGGCGGAGAGACCCAGTACTTC,CASSLGLADWGGETQYF
few,TRBV4-1,TRBJ2-5,-,TGCGCCAGCAGCCAAGGGCCGGCCCAGTACTTC,CASSQGPAQYF